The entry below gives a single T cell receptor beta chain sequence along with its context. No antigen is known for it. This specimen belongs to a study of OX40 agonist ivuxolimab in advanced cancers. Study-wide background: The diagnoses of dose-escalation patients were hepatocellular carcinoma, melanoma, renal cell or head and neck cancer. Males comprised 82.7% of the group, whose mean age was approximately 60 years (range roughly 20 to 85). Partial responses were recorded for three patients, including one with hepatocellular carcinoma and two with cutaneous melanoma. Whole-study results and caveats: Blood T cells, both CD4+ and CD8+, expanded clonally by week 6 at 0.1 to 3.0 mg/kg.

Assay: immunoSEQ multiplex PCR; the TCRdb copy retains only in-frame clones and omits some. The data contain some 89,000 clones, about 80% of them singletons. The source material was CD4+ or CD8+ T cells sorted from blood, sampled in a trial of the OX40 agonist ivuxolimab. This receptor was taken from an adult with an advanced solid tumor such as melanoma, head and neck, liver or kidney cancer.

CDR3 region: CASSFGTGDEQYF. In DNA form, the CDR3 reads TGTGCCAGCAGCTTCGGGACAGGGGACGAGCAGTACTTC. The chain has TRBV7-9 and TRBJ2-7, with TRBD1 matching 10 bases. Germline V gene data show CDR1 as SEHNR and CDR2 as FQNEAQ (reference sequence). This CDR3 spans 13 amino acids. V lost 3 bases and J lost 5; bases outside the gene matches: 1.